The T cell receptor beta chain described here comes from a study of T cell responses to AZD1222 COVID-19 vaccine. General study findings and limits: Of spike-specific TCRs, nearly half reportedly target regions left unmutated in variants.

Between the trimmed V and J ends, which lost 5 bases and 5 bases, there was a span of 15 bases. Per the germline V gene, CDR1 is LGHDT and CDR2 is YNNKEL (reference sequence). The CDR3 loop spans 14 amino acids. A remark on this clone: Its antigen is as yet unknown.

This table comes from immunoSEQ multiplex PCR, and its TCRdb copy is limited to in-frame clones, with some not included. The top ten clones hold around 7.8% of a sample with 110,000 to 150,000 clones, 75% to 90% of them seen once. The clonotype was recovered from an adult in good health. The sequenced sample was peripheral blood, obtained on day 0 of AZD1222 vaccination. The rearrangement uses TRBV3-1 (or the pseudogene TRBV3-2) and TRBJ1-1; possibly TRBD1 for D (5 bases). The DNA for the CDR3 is TGTGCCAGCAGCGAAGGGTCAGGGTATACTGAAGCTTTCTTT. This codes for CASSEGSGYTEAFF.